The rows below give T cell receptor beta chains drawn from one sample of a study of CD8 T cells in ankylosing spondylitis. TCRdb ran MiXCR on the 5' RACE reads and lists one entry per CDR3 protein. Among 750,000 to 850,000 distinct CDR3 sequences listed, over 9.5% were seen once. The specimen sequenced was blood, either unsorted or a sorted T cell fraction (not recorded which). These receptors all stem from a male donor with ankylosing spondylitis. The conserved cysteine and the conserved F or W are not part of the CDR3 here.

CDR3 protein: ASETGDGYNEQF
V gene: TRBV5-1

CDR3 protein: SASGGNSPLH
V gene: TRBV20-1

CDR3 protein: ASSPPGTQYNEQF
V gene: TRBV7-2

CDR3 protein: ASTTVAAGNTIY
V gene: TRBV7-2

CDR3 protein: SARRSLTGRYVYNEQF
V gene: TRBV20-1

CDR3 protein: ASSLRLASFYEQY
V gene: TRBV12-3/TRBV12-4

CDR3 protein: ASSLVLVNEQF
V gene: TRBV7-2

CDR3 protein: ASSFSGTGTVGPQH
V gene: TRBV5-5

CDR3 protein: ASSLHNQGAGELF
V gene: TRBV7-9

CDR3 protein: ASSHATSGRRTDTQY
V gene: TRBV4-1

CDR3 protein: ASSQVGRDTDTQY
V gene: TRBV3-1

CDR3 protein: ASSRHRESYNEQF
V gene: TRBV6-1

CDR3 protein: SARGSPDSGETQY
V gene: TRBV20-1

CDR3 protein: ASSFIGQGFSYEQY
V gene: TRBV7-2

CDR3 protein: ASSEYALAGYNEQF
V gene: TRBV12-3/TRBV12-4

CDR3 protein: ASSARQVTYNEQF
V gene: TRBV9

CDR3 protein: ASGLSPMNTGELF
V gene: TRBV6-1

CDR3 protein: ASSLDRSFQY
V gene: TRBV6-6